The 26 T cell receptor beta chains below come from one sample, sequenced in a study of blood T cell repertoires in COVID-19. Repertoires were generated with immunoSEQ multiplex PCR, while TCRdb's copy carries only in-frame clones and drops some. The sample contains approximately 37,000 clones, 75% to 90% of which appear only once. The sample consisted of peripheral blood. These TCRs come from a man aged 50 or older with active COVID-19.

The chain joins TRBV29-1 to TRBJ2-1; 7 bases are a match to TRBD1. Germline loops: CDR1 SQVTM, CDR2 ANQGSEA. With V trimmed by 6 bases and J by 5 bases, 4 bases remained unmatched. The CDR3 is made up of 12 amino acids. CDR3 region: CSVQGVNNEQFF. As DNA, the CDR3 is TGCAGCGTCCAGGGGGTTAACAATGAGCAGTTCTTC.

This clone came up once. The rearrangement joins TRBV3-1 (or the pseudogene TRBV3-2) to TRBJ1-2; D remains ambiguous. Germline CDR1 LGHDT, CDR2 YNNKEL (reference sequence). V lost 2 bases to trimming and J lost 8 bases, with 12 bases between them. The CDR3 runs 13 residues. The CDR3 spells CASSQFGFGGYTF. As DNA, the CDR3 is TGTGCCAGCAGCCAATTCGGGTTCGGGGGCTACACCTTC.

The gene calls are TRBV4-2 and TRBJ2-7; 9 nucleotides line up with TRBD2. The CDR3 is made up of 14 amino acids. V was pared by 2 bases and J by 2 bases, with 1 base of the junction left unmatched. Germline V gene sequence: CDR1 LGHNA, CDR2 YNFKEQ. The CDR3 sequence is CASSQIAGAYEQYF. The CDR3 nucleotides read TGTGCCAGCAGCCAAATAGCGGGAGCCTACGAGCAGTACTTC.

The J gene is TRBJ2-3, the V gene TRBV27, with 7 bases aligning to TRBD2. Germline CDR1 MNHEY, CDR2 SMNVEV (reference sequence). CDR3 size: 15 residues. After removal of 0 bases from V and 2 bases from J, the junction contained 2 bases not matched to a gene. The CDR3 DNA is TGTGCCAGCAGTTTATCAAGCGGGAACACAGATACGCAGTATTTT. Encoded protein: CASSLSSGNTDTQYF.

V and J are TRBV24-1 and TRBJ1-3; 8 bases align to TRBD1. Losses at the gene ends were 5 bases for V and 0 bases for J; bases not matched to a gene: 11. CDR1 and CDR2 (germline): KGHDR, SFDVKD. This CDR3 contains 18 residues. The CDR3 is CATSVRGPDFGSGNTIYF. In DNA form, the CDR3 reads TGTGCCACCAGTGTCAGGGGGCCCGATTTCGGCTCTGGAAACACCATATATTTT.

The genes are TRBV12-3 or TRBV12-4 and TRBJ1-2; D is unresolved. The V end was cut by 3 bases, the J end by 8 bases, with 13 bases between. This CDR3 has 13 residues. The CDR3 region is CASSFSPAGGYTF. In nucleotides, the CDR3 is TGTGCCAGCAGTTTTAGCCCCGCCGGCGGCTACACCTTC.

The chain joins TRBV7-8 to TRBJ2-5, with TRBD1 matching over 8 bases. The CDR3 totals 15 residues. Germline values: CDR1 SGHVS, CDR2 FQNEAQ. Trimming at V came to 3 bases and at J to 5 bases, leaving 8 bases not matched to a gene. The CDR3 sequence is CASSFGDRLSETQYF. CDR3 coding DNA: TGTGCCAGCAGCTTCGGGGACAGGTTGTCGGAGACCCAGTACTTC.

V and J are TRBV7-2 and TRBJ2-7, with 7 bases fitting TRBD2. CDR1 SGHTA and CDR2 FQGNSA come from the germline V gene. Trimming cost V 3 bases and J 7 bases; bases outside gene matches: 6. This CDR3 contains 13 residues. The CDR3 bases are TGTGCCAGCAGCTTCGGGAGGACGGGGGAGCAGTACTTC. As protein: CASSFGRTGEQYF.

The V and J genes are TRBV19 and TRBJ2-7; 10 bases line up with TRBD1. J was trimmed by 3 bases and V by 8 bases; bases with no gene match: 1. CDR3 length: 12 amino acids. Germline assignment: CDR1 LNHDA and CDR2 SQIVND (reference sequence). CDR3 bases: TGTGCCAGTCGGGACAGGGGCTACGAGCAGTACTTC. Translating it yields CASRDRGYEQYF.

The chain couples TRBV18 to TRBJ1-1; D call uncertain. V was pared by 3 bases and J by 3 bases, with 11 bases between. This CDR3 region has 14 residues. CDR1 is KGHSH and CDR2 is LQKENI in the germline V gene. CDR3 sequence reads: CASSPGAVDTEAFF. In DNA form, the CDR3 reads TGTGCCAGCTCACCCGGTGCTGTCGACACTGAAGCTTTCTTT.

The chain employs TRBV7-9 and TRBJ2-1; 7 bases are a match to TRBD1. V shed 1 base and J 4 bases; nucleotides not matched to a gene: 4. Germline CDR1 is SEHNR and CDR2 is FQNEAQ (reference sequence). This CDR3 spans 15 amino acids. The CDR3 sequence is CASSLEGGGYNEQFF. In nucleotides, the CDR3 is TGTGCCAGCAGCTTAGAAGGGGGCGGATACAATGAGCAGTTCTTC.

V and J are TRBV6-5 and TRBJ2-7, with a weak D call TRBD2 (6 bases). V was pared by 4 bases and J by 3 bases, with 13 bases between. The V gene's germline CDR1 is MNHEY and CDR2 SVGAGI. This CDR3 is built from 14 residues. CDR3 coding DNA: TGTGCCAGCAGTTTAGGGACTTTCAACTACGAGCAGTACTTC. Residues: CASSLGTFNYEQYF.

The chain combines TRBV11-2 with TRBJ1-2; 7 bases align to TRBD1. Germline CDR1 SGHAT, CDR2 FQNNGV. V lost 5 bases and J lost 4; bases outside the gene matches: 7. CDR3 size: 14 residues. The CDR3 bases are TGTGCCAGCAGCCTCATACGGGACAGCTATGGCTACACCTTC. Amino acid sequence: CASSLIRDSYGYTF.

The rearrangement joins TRBV28 to TRBJ2-1; TRBD2 matches at 11 bases. The CDR3 loop spans 20 amino acids. Germline CDR1 and CDR2: MDHEN and SYDVKM. With 1 base clipped from V and 1 base from J, the junction kept 12 bases outside the gene matches. CDR3 nucleotides: TGTGCCAGCAGTTTATTTACCCCAACTAGCGGGAGACGATCCTACAATGAGCAGTTCTTC. Its translation: CASSLFTPTSGRRSYNEQFF.

The J gene is TRBJ1-1, the V gene TRBV24-1; perhaps TRBD1 as D (5 bases). CDR1 is KGHDR and CDR2 is SFDVKD in the germline V gene. Trimming shortened V by 5 bases and J by 0 bases, and 12 bases separated the two germline ends. The CDR3 sequence is 15 residues long. CDR3 sequence reads: CATSGAGSMNTEAFF. CDR3 nucleotides: TGTGCCACCAGTGGGGCAGGGTCCATGAACACTGAAGCTTTCTTT.

J is TRBJ2-2 and V is TRBV29-1, with TRBD1 matching over 8 bases. J lost 1 base, V lost 6 bases, and 1 base had no gene match. CDR3 length: 13 amino acids. CDR1 and CDR2 (germline): SQVTM, ANQGSEA. The CDR3 DNA sequence: TGCAGCGTCGACAGGGGGAACACCGGGGAGCTGTTTTTT. It translates to CSVDRGNTGELFF.

The V call is TRBV6-2 or TRBV6-3, the J call TRBJ1-5, with TRBD1 matching over 7 bases. CDR3 length equals 13 residues. After removal of 5 bases from V and 5 bases from J, the junction contained 3 bases not matched to a gene. Germline-derived CDR1 and CDR2 are MNHEY and SVGEGT. The DNA of the CDR3 is TGTGCCAGCAGTCAGACAGGGCATCAGCCCCAGCATTTT. This gives the protein CASSQTGHQPQHF.

The chain is built from TRBV28 and TRBJ2-4; 8 nucleotides line up with TRBD1. J was trimmed by 8 bases and V by 6 bases; bases with no gene match: 9. Germline assignment: CDR1 MDHEN and CDR2 SYDVKM. This CDR3 region has 14 residues. CDR3 residues: CASSKTGVLDIQYF. The CDR3 nucleotides read TGTGCCAGCAGCAAGACAGGGGTTCTCGACATTCAGTACTTC.

The chain is built from TRBV7-9 and TRBJ1-2; D might be TRBD1 (5 bases). The CDR3 spans 17 residues. V lost 3 bases, J lost 0 bases, and 17 bases lay in between. Looked up from germline, CDR1 is SEHNR and CDR2 is FQNEAQ (reference sequence). The CDR3 here is CASSFGGFGLANYGYTF. In DNA form, the CDR3 reads TGTGCCAGCAGCTTCGGGGGGTTCGGGTTAGCTAACTATGGCTACACCTTC.

The V gene is TRBV6-6, the J gene TRBJ1-3; 9 bases agree with TRBD1. The CDR3 runs to 14 residues. Germline lookup yields CDR1 MNHNY and CDR2 SVGAGI (reference sequence). V shed 6 bases and J 4 bases; nucleotides not matched to a gene: 4. CDR3 in DNA: TGTGCCAGCAGCCTACAGGGGGCCGGAAACACCATATATTTT. Amino acids: CASSLQGAGNTIYF.

This chain joins TRBV6-5 and TRBJ2-3; TRBD1 might be the D (6 bases). This CDR3 comprises 15 residues. Germline lookup yields CDR1 MNHEY and CDR2 SVGAGI. The V gene lost 7 bases and the J gene lost 0 bases, with 14 bases spanning the gap. Written as DNA, the CDR3 is TGTGCCAGCACGGGACAACTAACTAGCACAGATACGCAGTATTTT. This gives the protein CASTGQLTSTDTQYF.

This clone has just one count. The CDR3 nucleotides are TGTGCCAGCAGCTTGGCCGAGACAGGGCTTAATCAGCCCCAGCATTTT. Its translation: CASSLAETGLNQPQHF. The chain uses TRBV7-2 and TRBJ1-5; the match to TRBD1 covers 7 bases. Germline CDR1 is SGHTA and CDR2 is FQGNSA. The CDR3 has 16 amino acids. Trimming cost V 3 bases and J 4 bases; bases outside gene matches: 9.

The chain uses TRBV5-1 and TRBJ2-7, with 14 nucleotides matching TRBD2. Germline values: CDR1 SGHRS, CDR2 YFSETQ. The CDR3 is 16 amino acids. Trimming cost V 7 bases and J 4 bases; bases outside gene matches: 10. The CDR3 region is CASGTPGTSGSYEQYF. CDR3 DNA: TGCGCCAGCGGAACCCCCGGGACTAGCGGGAGTTACGAGCAGTACTTC.

The chain has TRBV5-1 and TRBJ2-5; 7 bases are a match to TRBD2. The CDR3 is 16 residues long. Per the germline V gene, CDR1 is SGHRS and CDR2 is YFSETQ. V dropped 3 bases and J dropped 5; count of bases not matched to a gene: 13. The CDR3 loop is CASSSTTSAQSETQYF. The DNA for the CDR3 is TGCGCCAGCAGCTCTACAACTAGCGCCCAGAGTGAGACCCAGTACTTC.

The V gene is TRBV7-2, the J gene TRBJ2-2; 7 bases fit TRBD2. Losses at the gene ends were 5 bases for V and 4 bases for J; bases not matched to a gene: 7. CDR3 length: 15 residues. Germline V lookup: CDR1 SGHTA, CDR2 FQGNSA. CDR3 region: CASSKSGTSTGELFF. DNA for the CDR3: TGTGCCAGCAGCAAGAGCGGGACCTCCACCGGGGAGCTGTTTTTT.

The genes are TRBV6-2 or TRBV6-3 and TRBJ2-7, with 7 bases matching TRBD1. V trimming: 6 bases; J trimming: 7 bases; junction bases outside the gene matches: 12. The germline CDR1 and CDR2 sequences are MNHEY and SVGEGT. This CDR3 region has 14 residues. The CDR3 nucleotides read TGTGCCAGCAGCCCCGGGACAGAGACTAAGGAGCAGTACTTC. Translating gives CASSPGTETKEQYF.